This T cell receptor beta chain was obtained from a study of blood T cell repertoires in COVID-19. Study as a whole: Donors in the United States, Italy and Spain gave samples during acute or convalescent COVID-19.

The CDR3 runs 17 residues. Germline values: CDR1 WNHNN, CDR2 SYGVQD (reference sequence). Comments on this clone: A read error may account for a junction end that differs from germline.

Using immunoSEQ multiplex PCR, the repertoire was profiled, and TCRdb retains in-frame clones only, with some absent. The sample records 150,000 or so clones, 60% to 85% being singletons. The chain couples TRBV10-1 to TRBJ1-5, with a weak D call TRBD1 (5 bases). The TCR comes from a woman aged 80 or over with active or convalescent COVID-19. The sample consisted of peripheral blood. The CDR3 nucleotides read TGCGCCAGCAGTGTCCAGCGGGGCGCACTTAGCAATCAGCCCCGGCATTTT. This codes for CASSVQRGALSNQPRHF.